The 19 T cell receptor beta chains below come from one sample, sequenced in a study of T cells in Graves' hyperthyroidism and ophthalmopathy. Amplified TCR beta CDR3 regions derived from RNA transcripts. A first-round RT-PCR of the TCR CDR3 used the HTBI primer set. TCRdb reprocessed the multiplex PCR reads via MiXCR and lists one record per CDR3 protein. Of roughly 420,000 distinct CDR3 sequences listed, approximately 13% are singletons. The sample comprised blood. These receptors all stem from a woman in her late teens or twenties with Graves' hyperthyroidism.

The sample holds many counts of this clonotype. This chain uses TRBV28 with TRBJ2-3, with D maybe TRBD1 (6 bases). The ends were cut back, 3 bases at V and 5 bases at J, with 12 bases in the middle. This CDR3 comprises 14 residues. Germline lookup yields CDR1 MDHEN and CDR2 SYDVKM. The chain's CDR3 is CASSFQGIGDTQYF. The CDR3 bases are TGTGCCAGCAGTTTCCAGGGGATCGGAGATACGCAGTATTTT.

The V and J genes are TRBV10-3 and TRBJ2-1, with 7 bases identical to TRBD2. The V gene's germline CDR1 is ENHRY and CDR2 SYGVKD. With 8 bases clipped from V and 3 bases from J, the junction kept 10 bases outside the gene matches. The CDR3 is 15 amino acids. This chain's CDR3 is CAILESVAGYNEQFF. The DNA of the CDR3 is TGTGCCATCCTCGAGTCGGTAGCGGGCTACAATGAGCAGTTCTTC.

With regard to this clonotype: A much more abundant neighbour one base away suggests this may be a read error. CDR3 protein: CSAKVAGVDAQYF. Written as DNA, the CDR3 is TGCAGTGCCAAAGTAGCGGGAGTAGATGCGCAGTATTTT. This chain links TRBV20-1 with TRBJ2-3, with TRBD2 identical over 9 bases. CDR3 length: 13 residues. Germline CDR1 and CDR2: DFQATT and SNEGSKA (reference sequence).

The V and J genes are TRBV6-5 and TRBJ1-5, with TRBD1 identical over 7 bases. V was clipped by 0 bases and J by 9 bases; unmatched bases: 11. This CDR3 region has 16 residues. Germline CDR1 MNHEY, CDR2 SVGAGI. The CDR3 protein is CASSYSGGGTAGPQHF. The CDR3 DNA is TGTGCCAGCAGTTACTCAGGGGGCGGAACGGCCGGGCCCCAGCATTTT.

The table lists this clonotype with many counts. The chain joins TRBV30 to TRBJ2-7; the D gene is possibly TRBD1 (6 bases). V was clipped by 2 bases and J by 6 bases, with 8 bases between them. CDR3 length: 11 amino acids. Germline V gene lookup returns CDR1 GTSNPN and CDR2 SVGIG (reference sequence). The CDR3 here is CAWSSGVEQYF. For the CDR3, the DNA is TGTGCCTGGAGTTCAGGGGTCGAGCAGTACTTC.

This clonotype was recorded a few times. CDR3: CASSGGGGGRAPETQYF. CDR3 coding DNA: TGTGCCAGCAGCGGGGGTGGCGGCGGGAGGGCCCCAGAGACCCAGTACTTC. The chain combines TRBV9 with TRBJ2-5; 9 bases align to TRBD2. V dropped 3 bases and J dropped 4; count of bases not matched to a gene: 13. Per germline, CDR1 SGDLS and CDR2 YYNGEE. The CDR3 sequence is 17 residues long.

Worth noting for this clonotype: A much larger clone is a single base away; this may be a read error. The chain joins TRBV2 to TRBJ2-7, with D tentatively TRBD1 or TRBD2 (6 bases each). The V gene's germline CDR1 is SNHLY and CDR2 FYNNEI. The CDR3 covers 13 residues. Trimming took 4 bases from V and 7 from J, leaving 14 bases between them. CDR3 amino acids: CASSGLGGNEQYF. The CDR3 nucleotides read TGTGCCAGCAGTGGACTAGGGGGAAATGAGCAGTACTTC. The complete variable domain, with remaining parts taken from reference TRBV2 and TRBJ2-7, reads EPEVTQTPSHQVTQMGQEVILRCVPISNHLYFYWYRQILGQKVEFLVSFYNNEISEKSEIFDDQFSVERPDGSNFTLKIRSTKLEDSAMYFCASSGLGGNEQYFGPGTRLTVT.

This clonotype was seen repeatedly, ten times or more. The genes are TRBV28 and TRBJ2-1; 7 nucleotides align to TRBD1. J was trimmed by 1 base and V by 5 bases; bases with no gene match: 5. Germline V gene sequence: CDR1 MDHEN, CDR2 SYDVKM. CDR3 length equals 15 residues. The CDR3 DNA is TGTGCCAGCAGTGTCCGGGACAGTTCCTACAATGAGCAGTTCTTC. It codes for CASSVRDSSYNEQFF. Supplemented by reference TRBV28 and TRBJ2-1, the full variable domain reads DVKVTQSSRYLVKRTGEKVFLECVQDMDHENMFWYRQDPGLGLRLIYFSYDVKMKEKGDIPEGYSVSREKKERFSLILESASTNQTSMYLCASSVRDSSYNEQFFGPGTRLTVL.

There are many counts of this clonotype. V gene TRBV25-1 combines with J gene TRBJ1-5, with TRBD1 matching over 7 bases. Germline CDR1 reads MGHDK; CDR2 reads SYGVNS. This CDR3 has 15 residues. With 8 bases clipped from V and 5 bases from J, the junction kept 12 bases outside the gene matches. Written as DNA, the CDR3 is TGTGCCAGCTCCCCCGGCAGGGGGAGGGATCAGCCCCAGCATTTT. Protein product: CASSPGRGRDQPQHF.

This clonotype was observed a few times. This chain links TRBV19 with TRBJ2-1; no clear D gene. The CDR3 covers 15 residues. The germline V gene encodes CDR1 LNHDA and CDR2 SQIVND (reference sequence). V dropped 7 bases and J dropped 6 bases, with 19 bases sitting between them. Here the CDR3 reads CASTYGASLFNEQFF. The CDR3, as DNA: TGTGCCAGTACATACGGAGCCAGTTTATTCAATGAGCAGTTCTTC.

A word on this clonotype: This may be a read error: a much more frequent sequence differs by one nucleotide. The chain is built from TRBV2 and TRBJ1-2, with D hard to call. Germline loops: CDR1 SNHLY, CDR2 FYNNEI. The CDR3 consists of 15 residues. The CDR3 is CTSSSPGSGYYGYTF. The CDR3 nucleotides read TGTACCAGCAGCTCCCCGGGCAGCGGGTACTATGGCTACACCTTC.

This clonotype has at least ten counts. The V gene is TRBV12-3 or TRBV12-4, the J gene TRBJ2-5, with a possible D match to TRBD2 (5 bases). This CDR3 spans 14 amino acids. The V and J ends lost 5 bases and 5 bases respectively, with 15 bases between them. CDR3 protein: CASSRRRALETQYF. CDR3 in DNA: TGTGCCAGCAGTCGAAGGCGGGCCCTGGAGACCCAGTACTTC.

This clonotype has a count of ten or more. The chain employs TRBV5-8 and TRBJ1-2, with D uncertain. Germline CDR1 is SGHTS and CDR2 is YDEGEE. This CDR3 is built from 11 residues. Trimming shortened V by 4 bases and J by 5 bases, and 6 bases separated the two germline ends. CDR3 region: CASSVIYGYTF. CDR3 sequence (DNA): TGTGCCAGCAGCGTGATTTATGGCTACACCTTC.

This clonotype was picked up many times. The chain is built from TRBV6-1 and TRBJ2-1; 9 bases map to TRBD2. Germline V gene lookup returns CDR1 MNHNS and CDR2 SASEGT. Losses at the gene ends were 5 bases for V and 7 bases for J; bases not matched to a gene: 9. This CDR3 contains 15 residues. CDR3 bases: TGTGCCAGCAGTTTAATAGCGGGAGTGGGGAATGAGCAGTTCTTC. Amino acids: CASSLIAGVGNEQFF.

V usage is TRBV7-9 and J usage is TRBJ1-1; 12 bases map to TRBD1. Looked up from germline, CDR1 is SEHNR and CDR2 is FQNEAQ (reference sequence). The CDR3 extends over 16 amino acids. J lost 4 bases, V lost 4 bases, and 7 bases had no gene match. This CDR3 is CASSWDRGRRGTEAFF. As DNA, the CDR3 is TGTGCCAGCAGCTGGGACAGGGGGCGGAGAGGCACTGAAGCTTTCTTT. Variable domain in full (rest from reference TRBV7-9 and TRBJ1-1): DTGVSQNPRHKITKRGQNVTFRCDPISEHNRLYWYRQTLGQGPEFLTYFQNEAQLEKSRLLSDRFSAERPKGSFSTLEIQRTEQGDSAMYLCASSWDRGRRGTEAFFGQGTRLTVV.

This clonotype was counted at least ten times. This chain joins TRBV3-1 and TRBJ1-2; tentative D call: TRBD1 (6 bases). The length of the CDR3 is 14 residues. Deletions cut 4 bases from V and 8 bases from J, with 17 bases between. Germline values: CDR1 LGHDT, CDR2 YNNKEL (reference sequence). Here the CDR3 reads CASSLTPRGEGYTF. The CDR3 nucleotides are TGTGCCAGCAGCCTGACGCCCAGGGGCGAGGGCTACACCTTC.

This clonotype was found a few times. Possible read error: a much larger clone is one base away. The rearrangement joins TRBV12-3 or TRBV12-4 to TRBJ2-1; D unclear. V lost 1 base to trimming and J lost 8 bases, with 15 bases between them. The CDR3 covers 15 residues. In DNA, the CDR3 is TGTGCCAGCAGTTTAGGTGGCCCTCCTCACTATGAGCAGTTCTTC. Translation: CASSLGGPPHYEQFF.

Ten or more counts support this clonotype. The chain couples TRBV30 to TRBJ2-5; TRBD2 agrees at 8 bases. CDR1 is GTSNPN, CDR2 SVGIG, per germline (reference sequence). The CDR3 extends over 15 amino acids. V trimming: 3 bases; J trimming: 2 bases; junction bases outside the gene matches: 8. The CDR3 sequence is CAWRGVGLVQETQYF. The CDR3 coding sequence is TGTGCCTGGAGGGGGGTGGGACTAGTTCAAGAGACCCAGTACTTC.

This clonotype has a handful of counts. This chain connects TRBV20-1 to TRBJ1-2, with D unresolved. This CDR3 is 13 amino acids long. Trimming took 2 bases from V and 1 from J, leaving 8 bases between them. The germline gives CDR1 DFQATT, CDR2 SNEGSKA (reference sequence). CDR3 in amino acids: CSARPGNNYGYTF. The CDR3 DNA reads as TGCAGTGCTAGACCCGGGAATAACTATGGCTACACCTTC.